The subject of this entry is one TCR beta chain. Assay used: immunoSEQ multiplex PCR; TCRdb lists only in-frame clones, some missing. Of approximately 100,000 clones listed, roughly 92% are singletons. The data derive from a study of control samples from healthy donors and cancer patients. Deletions cut 0 bases from V and 4 bases from J, with 21 bases between. Germline V gives CDR1 LNHNV, CDR2 YYDKDF (reference sequence). The CDR3 contains 18 residues. This clonotype was sampled from a human donor in good health. The donor label of this sample is uncertain. The chain links TRBV15 to TRBJ1-2, with D maybe TRBD1 (6 bases). Material for sequencing was blood. The CDR3 region has the DNA TGTGCCACCAGCAGAGATAAGGGACACAACCTCCGCGTCTATGGCTACACCTTC. Translating it yields CATSRDKGHNLRVYGYTF.